This note documents a single TCR beta chain sequence. Its target is not known. The CDR3 sequence is 17 residues long. Germline CDR1 reads LNHNV; CDR2 reads YYDKDF (reference sequence). V shed 3 bases and J 0 bases; nucleotides not matched to a gene: 7. The source of the sample is a study of cytomegalovirus exposure and HLA in healthy donors. Study observations and caveats: Specificity for CMV antigens was confirmed in vitro for a few of the CMV-associated chains. The availability of immune exposure information extended only to CMV serostatus.

Vbeta (60) and Jbeta (13) primers were used in the PCR. In the original analysis: Per a later analysis, the number of unique TCR beta chains was around 79 million, of which 8.5 million to 11 million were shared. Only in-frame clones appear in the TCRdb table, and some are missing; sequencing was by immunoSEQ multiplex PCR. V and J calls and clone size follow that table, whereas D and trimming were derived from the DNA. Among roughly 100,000 clones listed, around 84% were seen once. The sample comprised PBMCs. The receptor's source is a man younger than 45 in good health and CMV-seronegative. The chain recombines TRBV15 with TRBJ2-1, with 8 bases that match TRBD2. The CDR3 region is CATSRTGTRSSYNEQFF. The CDR3 DNA reads TGTGCCACCAGCAGGACGGGGACTAGGAGCTCCTACAATGAGCAGTTCTTC.